This T cell receptor beta chain was captured by sequencing in a study of blood T cell repertoires in COVID-19 (dated by TCRdb to between 2020 and 2021). General notes on the study: Collaborator samples came from the United States, Italy and Spain and covered acute and convalescent phases of COVID-19. The samples were drawn from the first 160 participants of the ongoing ImmuneRACE study and from 1,254 subjects provided by 6 global collaborators. Sample metadata almost always included a de-identified subject ID, COVID-19 status, age in years and sex. Where available, HLA class I and class II types were obtained from metadata supplied by the sample provider rather than from assay-based typing. The prospective study material was composed of cDNA or gDNA derived from T cells, B-cell-depleted T cells, or PBMCs. The dataset comprised deeply sampled blood TCRbeta repertoires from subjects exposed to, actively infected with, or recovered from COVID-19. The repertoires were released in a freely available public database intended as a resource for research on the immune response to SARS-CoV-2.

From its cysteine to its phenylalanine, the CDR3 spans 15 amino acids. The read is trimmed to its CDR3 DNA, 45 bases read in frame from base 1. From the germline V gene, CDR1 is ENHRY and CDR2 is SYGVKD. Relative to germline, V is missing 6 bases and J is missing 4 bases, with 9 bases of the junction outside any gene match. Here is what the overall study found, with its caveats: How much clinical and demographic metadata was included differed by source and by participant, and the metadata was provided uncurated.

The collaborating institutions used their own protocols to collect whole blood in K2EDTA tubes. For TCRbeta analysis, collaborators shipped samples as frozen whole blood, isolated PBMCs, or DNA extracted from either of those sample types. TCRbeta CDR3 regions were amplified from genomic DNA by means of the immunoSEQ Assay, a bias-controlled multiplex PCR. The study's own analysis went as follows. Nucleated cell counts per sample were estimated from amplification of reference gene primers within the assay. Sequence reads were collapsed and filtered to measure the absolute abundance of every unique TCRbeta CDR3 rearrangement. Productive Simpson clonality was computed per sample as the square root of Simpson's diversity index over productive rearrangements. The table was pulled from immuneACCESS by TCRdb, which kept in-frame rearrangements only. Such tables lose some clones; where checked, under half of the loss comes from unresolved V genes, and the rest has no known cause. V, J and clone size derive from that table, while D and trimming were established from the DNA sequence. This sample lists over 400,000 clones; about nine tenths were detected once. The ten largest make up roughly 1.4% of the sample.

As regards this clone: Its antigen remains undetermined. No clone much larger than this one lies a single base away; base qualities are absent.

The source is a woman aged 25-40 years with active or convalescent COVID-19. The sequencing sample was made of peripheral blood. The chain is made from TRBV10-3 and TRBJ2-1; TRBD2 agrees with 7 junctional bases. The DNA reads TGTGCCATCAGGGGGGAGAGCGGGGTTTACAATGAGCAGTTCTTC. Protein translation: CAIRGESGVYNEQFF.